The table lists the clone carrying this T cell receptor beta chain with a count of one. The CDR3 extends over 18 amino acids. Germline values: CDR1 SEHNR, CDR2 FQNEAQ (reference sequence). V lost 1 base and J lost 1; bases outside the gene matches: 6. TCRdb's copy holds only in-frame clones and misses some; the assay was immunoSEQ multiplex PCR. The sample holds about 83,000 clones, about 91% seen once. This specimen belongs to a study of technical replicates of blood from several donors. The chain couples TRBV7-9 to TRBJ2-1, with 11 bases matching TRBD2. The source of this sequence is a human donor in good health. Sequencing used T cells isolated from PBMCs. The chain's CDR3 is CASSLEGASGRSYNEQFF. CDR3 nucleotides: TGTGCCAGCAGCTTAGAGGGGGCTAGCGGGAGGTCCTACAATGAGCAGTTCTTC.